These 24 T cell receptor beta chains were all obtained from the same sample, sequenced in a study of blood T cell repertoires in COVID-19. The repertoire was sequenced with immunoSEQ multiplex PCR; TCRdb's copy has only in-frame clones and lacks some. This table has 250,000 to 300,000 clones, 70% to 90% appearing once. Sequences were obtained from peripheral blood. These receptors were collected from a woman between 45 and 65 years old with COVID-19, enrolled during active disease.

This clone was seen once. The chain combines TRBV30 with TRBJ1-6; TRBD1 matches 7 bases. V was pared by 3 bases and J by 1 base, with 6 bases of the junction left unmatched. Germline assignment: CDR1 GTSNPN and CDR2 SVGIG (reference sequence). CDR3 length: 16 residues. The CDR3 DNA reads TGTGCCTGGAGATCGTACAGGGGATCCTATAATTCACCCCTCCACTTT. Amino acid sequence: CAWRSYRGSYNSPLHF.

The chain recombines TRBV29-1 with TRBJ1-2, with unresolved D. This CDR3 comprises 11 residues. CDR1 and CDR2 (germline): SQVTM, ANQGSEA. Trimming cost V 8 bases and J 5 bases, with 12 bases left between them. The CDR3 DNA reads TGCAGCCCAAGCGGGCGGTATGGCTACACCTTC. It encodes CSPSGRYGYTF.

V usage is TRBV4-1 and J usage is TRBJ2-5; TRBD2 matches at 8 bases. With 1 base clipped from V and 4 bases from J, the junction kept 2 bases outside the gene matches. The CDR3 is 14 residues long. The germline V gene encodes CDR1 MGHRA and CDR2 YSYEKL. CDR3 region: CASSQAGLGETQYF. CDR3 DNA sequence: TGCGCCAGCAGCCAAGCGGGACTAGGAGAGACCCAGTACTTC.

The gene calls are TRBV27 and TRBJ2-7; 9 nucleotides line up with TRBD1. The CDR3 consists of 15 residues. Germline CDR1 MNHEY, CDR2 SMNVEV (reference sequence). J gave up 2 bases and V 7 bases, and 9 bases lay outside the gene matches. Written as DNA, the CDR3 is TGTGCCAGCAAAAATGGTGGGACAGGGACCTACGAGCAGTACTTC. Its translation: CASKNGGTGTYEQYF.

This clone was counted only a few times. V usage is TRBV2 and J usage is TRBJ1-5, with 8 bases aligning to TRBD1. The CDR3 has 14 amino acids. J gave up 7 bases and V 5 bases, and 7 bases lay outside the gene matches. Germline values: CDR1 SNHLY, CDR2 FYNNEI. The CDR3 here is CASSQDREDQPQHF. In DNA form, the CDR3 reads TGTGCCAGCAGTCAGGACAGGGAGGACCAGCCCCAGCATTTT. The whole variable domain, filled in from reference TRBV2 and TRBJ1-5, reads EPEVTQTPSHQVTQMGQEVILRCVPISNHLYFYWYRQILGQKVEFLVSFYNNEISEKSEIFDDQFSVERPDGSNFTLKIRSTKLEDSAMYFCASSQDREDQPQHFGDGTRLSIL.

The chain uses TRBV27 and TRBJ2-6; 7 positions agree with TRBD1. The CDR3 is made up of 18 amino acids. V lost 6 bases to trimming and J lost 2 bases; unmatched junction nucleotides: 13. Germline V CDR1 and CDR2: MNHEY, SMNVEV (reference sequence). The CDR3 sequence: CASRNRGQLLPGANVLTF. The CDR3 DNA reads TGTGCCAGCAGAAATAGGGGACAGTTACTGCCTGGGGCCAACGTCCTGACTTTC.

This chain connects TRBV30 to TRBJ1-1, with D perhaps TRBD1 (5 bases). The CDR3 sequence is 13 residues long. Trimming stripped 7 bases from V and 0 bases from J, with 12 bases between. The germline V gene has CDR1 GTSNPN and CDR2 SVGIG (reference sequence). The DNA for the CDR3 is TGTGCCTCCGGGGGGACGGTGAACACTGAAGCTTTCTTT. It is translated as CASGGTVNTEAFF.

The V call is TRBV28, the J call TRBJ1-5; D is perhaps TRBD1 (6 bases). The length of the CDR3 is 15 residues. CDR1 and CDR2 from the germline V gene are MDHEN and SYDVKM. V lost 6 bases and J lost 1, with 13 bases in between. Written as DNA, the CDR3 is TGTGCCAGCAGCGGGACACCGCGCAGCAATCAGCCCCAGCATTTT. Protein: CASSGTPRSNQPQHF.

The chain links TRBV11-2 to TRBJ2-1; D perhaps matches TRBD2 (6 bases). The CDR3 loop spans 14 amino acids. V was cut by 1 base and J by 8 bases, with 12 bases left in between. Germline V lookup: CDR1 SGHAT, CDR2 FQNNGV. CDR3 sequence reads: CASSLGAPGDEQFF. The CDR3 DNA follows: TGTGCCAGCAGCTTAGGGGCTCCGGGGGATGAGCAGTTCTTC.

This chain links TRBV19 with TRBJ2-7, with D perhaps TRBD2 (5 bases). The CDR3 has 13 amino acids. In germline, CDR1 is LNHDA, CDR2 SQIVND (reference sequence). The V end was cut by 6 bases, the J end by 4 bases, with 13 bases between. CDR3 coding DNA: TGTGCCAGTAGGGACTTGGAAAATTACGAGCAGTACTTC. It translates to CASRDLENYEQYF.

The CDR3 loop is CASSEAAVGANTEAFF. The CDR3 DNA reads TGTGCCAGCAGTGAAGCAGCGGTCGGCGCGAACACTGAAGCTTTCTTT. The chain carries TRBV6-1 and TRBJ1-1; D remains unclear. Trimming took 0 bases from V and 1 from J, leaving 12 bases between them. The germline CDR1 and CDR2 sequences are MNHNS and SASEGT. This CDR3 region has 16 residues.

CDR3 nucleotide sequence: TGTGCCAGCTCCCAAATACTCATAGCGGGAGGTCAAGAGACCCAGTACTTC. Its translation is CASSQILIAGGQETQYF. The V and J genes are TRBV18 and TRBJ2-5; TRBD2 matches at 10 bases. The CDR3 loop spans 17 amino acids. With 6 bases clipped from V and 2 bases from J, the junction kept 12 bases outside the gene matches. CDR1 KGHSH and CDR2 LQKENI come from the germline V gene.

DNA for the CDR3: TGCGCCAGCAGCCGCGACAGGGGGAGTGAGACCCAGTACTTC. It translates to CASSRDRGSETQYF. The chain combines TRBV5-1 with TRBJ2-5; 9 nucleotides line up with TRBD1. V lost 4 bases and J lost 5; bases outside the gene matches: 6. The CDR3 consists of 14 residues. CDR1 and CDR2 from the germline V gene are SGHRS and YFSETQ.

The rearrangement joins TRBV29-1 to TRBJ2-6; D is ambiguous. Germline lookup yields CDR1 SQVTM and CDR2 ANQGSEA. This CDR3 contains 15 residues. V dropped 6 bases and J dropped 0 bases, with 12 bases sitting between them. This chain's CDR3 is CSVGTDYSGANVLTF. The CDR3 DNA reads TGCAGCGTCGGTACAGATTACTCTGGGGCCAACGTCCTGACTTTC.

This chain links TRBV15 with TRBJ1-2; D is uncertain. This CDR3 is 14 amino acids long. Looked up from germline, CDR1 is LNHNV and CDR2 is YYDKDF (reference sequence). V was trimmed by 1 base and J by 8 bases, leaving 14 bases between them. This CDR3 reads CATSRVGLDGGYTF. The DNA of the CDR3 is TGTGCCACCAGCAGAGTTGGACTGGATGGCGGCTACACCTTC. The variable domain in full, completed from reference TRBV15 and TRBJ1-2, reads DAMVIQNPRYQVTQFGKPVTLSCSQTLNHNVMYWYQQKSSQAPKLLFHYYDKDFNNEADTPDNFQSRRPNTSFCFLDIRSPGLGDTAMYLCATSRVGLDGGYTFGSGTRLTVV.

The CDR3 here is CAISGQGAYYGYTF. The CDR3 DNA is TGTGCCATCAGTGGACAGGGGGCTTACTATGGCTACACCTTC. V gene TRBV10-3 combines with J gene TRBJ1-2; 10 bases are shared with TRBD1. The V gene end was trimmed by 4 bases and the J gene end by 3 bases; junction bases not matched to a gene: 2. CDR3 length: 14 amino acids. Germline assignment: CDR1 ENHRY and CDR2 SYGVKD.

The chain combines TRBV24-1 with TRBJ2-6; 7 bases are shared with TRBD1. Losses at the gene ends were 8 bases for V and 8 bases for J; bases not matched to a gene: 32. This CDR3 comprises 22 residues. Looked up from germline, CDR1 is KGHDR and CDR2 is SFDVKD. CDR3 sequence (DNA): TGTGCCACCAAGGGTTCCTTAAGCTACCCGGGACAGCCTCCTCTTTCATCCAACGTCCTGACTTTC. Translation gives CATKGSLSYPGQPPLSSNVLTF.

The rearrangement uses TRBV21-1 and TRBJ1-2; TRBD1 is taken as the D call from the table, unchecked against the DNA. TRBV21-1 is designated a pseudogene. The CDR3 contains 11 residues. The CDR3 coding sequence is TGTGCCAGCAGACAGGGAGATGGCTACACCTTC. Encoded protein: CASRQGDGYTF.

This rearrangement joins TRBV19 to TRBJ1-2; 7 bases agree with TRBD1. Per the germline V gene, CDR1 is LNHDA and CDR2 is SQIVND (reference sequence). Trimming took 6 bases from V and 6 from J; bases not matched to a gene: 7. The CDR3 spans 13 residues. The DNA of the CDR3 is TGTGCCAGTAGCGACAGGGTTATCAATGGCTACACCTTC. Protein sequence: CASSDRVINGYTF.

V gene TRBV7-2 combines with J gene TRBJ2-7; TRBD2 aligns across 12 bases. The junction had 14 bases not matched to a gene; V was cut back by 3 bases and J by 2 bases. CDR1 and CDR2 from the germline V gene are SGHTA and FQGNSA. The CDR3 sequence is 19 residues long. In DNA, the CDR3 is TGTGCCAGCAGCTTTCGCTCTTTGGTAGCTAGCGGGAGGGCCTACGAGCAGTACTTC. Protein product: CASSFRSLVASGRAYEQYF.

This chain joins TRBV5-1 and TRBJ2-7; 7 bases fit TRBD1. This CDR3 has 14 residues. Germline-derived CDR1 and CDR2 are SGHRS and YFSETQ. V lost 0 bases to trimming and J lost 2 bases; unmatched junction nucleotides: 2. The CDR3 nucleotides are TGCGCCAGCAGCTTGGCCGGGACAGCCTACGAGCAGTACTTC. This encodes CASSLAGTAYEQYF.

This chain connects TRBV7-8 to TRBJ2-3; D perhaps matches TRBD1 (6 bases). V was cut by 5 bases and J by 11 bases, with 26 bases left in between. The germline V gene encodes CDR1 SGHVS and CDR2 FQNEAQ. CDR3 length: 16 amino acids. CDR3 nucleotides: TGTGCCAGCAGCCCGCGGATCGCGAACCAACCCAGGGGGCAGTATTTT. Protein: CASSPRIANQPRGQYF. Complete variable domain (other parts from reference TRBV7-8 and TRBJ2-3): GAGVSQSPRYKVAKRGQDVALRCDPISGHVSLFWYQQALGQGPEFLTYFQNEAQLDKSGLPSDRFFAERPEGSVSTLKIQRTQQEDSAVYLCASSPRIANQPRGQYFGPGTRLTVL.

V usage is TRBV25-1 and J usage is TRBJ1-2; TRBD1 aligns across 8 bases. V lost 4 bases and J lost 4; bases outside the gene matches: 5. The length of the CDR3 is 14 residues. CDR1 and CDR2 (germline): MGHDK, SYGVNS. CDR3 region: CASSGAGGAYGYTF. The CDR3 DNA reads TGTGCCAGCAGTGGGGCAGGGGGCGCCTATGGCTACACCTTC.

The V and J genes are TRBV7-3 and TRBJ2-1; 11 bases agree with TRBD2. CDR1 and CDR2 from the germline V gene are SGHTA and FQGTGA. The J segment lost 7 bases and the V segment lost 5 bases, leaving 7 bases of the junction unmatched. This CDR3 is 15 amino acids long. CDR3 residues: CASSQTSGVYNEQFF. DNA for the CDR3: TGTGCCAGCAGCCAGACTAGCGGGGTTTATAATGAGCAGTTCTTC.